This record covers a single T cell receptor beta chain. The data were obtained in a study of blood T cell repertoires in COVID-19. For the study at large: Specimens from acute and convalescent COVID-19 originated in the United States, Italy and Spain. In each case, the material was cDNA or gDNA derived from T cells, B-cell-depleted T cells, or PBMCs.

Authors' data handling: Reference gene primer amplification gave estimated nucleated cell counts. The table came from immunoSEQ multiplex PCR; TCRdb's copy has only in-frame clones and leaves some out. V and J calls and clone size are copied from that table; D and trimming were computed from the DNA. The data hold 300,000 to 350,000 clones, with about 90% observed a single time. This CDR3 has 14 amino acids. From germline, CDR1 is MNHEY and CDR2 SMNVEV (reference sequence). Trimming removed 2 bases from V and 7 bases from J, with 14 bases in between. This rearrangement joins TRBV27 to TRBJ1-1; no definite D call. Sequences were obtained from peripheral blood. The sequence derives from a woman aged 18 to 35 who had recovered from COVID-19. CDR3 in amino acids: CASSLLGGRVEAFF. CDR3 coding DNA: TGTGCCAGCAGTTTACTTGGAGGCCGGGTTGAAGCTTTCTTT.